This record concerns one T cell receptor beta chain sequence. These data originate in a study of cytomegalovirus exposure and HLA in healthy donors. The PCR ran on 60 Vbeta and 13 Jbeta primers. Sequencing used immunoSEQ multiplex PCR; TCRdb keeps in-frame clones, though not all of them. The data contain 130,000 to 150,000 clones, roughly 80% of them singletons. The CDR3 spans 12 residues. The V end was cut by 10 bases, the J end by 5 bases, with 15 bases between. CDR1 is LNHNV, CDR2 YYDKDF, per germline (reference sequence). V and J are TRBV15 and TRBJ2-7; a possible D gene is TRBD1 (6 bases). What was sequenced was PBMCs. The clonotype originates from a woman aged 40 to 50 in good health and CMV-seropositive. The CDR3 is CARYTGPDEQYF. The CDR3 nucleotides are TGTGCCAGGTACACAGGGCCTGACGAGCAGTACTTC. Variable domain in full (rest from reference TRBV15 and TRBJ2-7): DAMVIQNPRYQVTQFGKPVTLSCSQTLNHNVMYWYQQKSSQAPKLLFHYYDKDFNNEADTPDNFQSRRPNTSFCFLDIRSPGLGDTAMYLCARYTGPDEQYFGPGTRLTVT.